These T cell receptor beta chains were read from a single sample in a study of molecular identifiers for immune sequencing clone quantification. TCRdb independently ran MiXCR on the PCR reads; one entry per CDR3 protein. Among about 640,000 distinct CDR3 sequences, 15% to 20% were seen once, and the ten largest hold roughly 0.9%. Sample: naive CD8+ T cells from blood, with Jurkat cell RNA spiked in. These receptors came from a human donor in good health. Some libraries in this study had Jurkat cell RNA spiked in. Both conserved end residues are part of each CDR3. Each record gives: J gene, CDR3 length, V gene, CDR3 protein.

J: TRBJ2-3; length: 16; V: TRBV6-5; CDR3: CASSYGTSGSTDTQYF
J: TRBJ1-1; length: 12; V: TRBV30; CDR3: CAWSIMYTEAFF
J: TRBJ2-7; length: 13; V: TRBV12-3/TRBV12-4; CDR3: CASRRQENYEQYF
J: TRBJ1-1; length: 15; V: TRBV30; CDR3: CAWSVWAGTNTEAFF
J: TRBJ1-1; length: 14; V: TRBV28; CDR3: CASSFSRGGTEAFF
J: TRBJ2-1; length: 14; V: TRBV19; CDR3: CASSEESDYNEQFF
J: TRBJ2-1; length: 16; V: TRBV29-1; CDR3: CSVEDWGHLGGNEQFF
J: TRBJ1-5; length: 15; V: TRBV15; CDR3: CATSRDTGSSQPQHF
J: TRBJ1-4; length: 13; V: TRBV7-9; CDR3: CASSLLGKEKLFF
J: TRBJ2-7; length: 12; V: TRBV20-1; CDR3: CSARDHSYEQYF
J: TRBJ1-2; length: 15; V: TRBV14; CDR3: CASSQVGGAPYGYTF
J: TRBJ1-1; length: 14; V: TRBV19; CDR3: CASSMLGVNTEAFF
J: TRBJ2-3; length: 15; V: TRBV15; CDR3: CATNREVGTADTQYF
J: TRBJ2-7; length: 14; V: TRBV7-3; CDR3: CASSPDAVSYEQYF
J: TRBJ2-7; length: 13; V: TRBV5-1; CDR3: CASSLKQGYEQYF
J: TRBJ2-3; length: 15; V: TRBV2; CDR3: CASSPRQGWTDTQYF
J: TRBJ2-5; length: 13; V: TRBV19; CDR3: CASNSEYQETQYF
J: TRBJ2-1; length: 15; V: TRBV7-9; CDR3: CASSLAGQGVNEQFF
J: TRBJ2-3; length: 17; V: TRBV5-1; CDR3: CASSLDIRAGEEHTQYF
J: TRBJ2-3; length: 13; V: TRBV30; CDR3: CAWGVVGTDTQYF
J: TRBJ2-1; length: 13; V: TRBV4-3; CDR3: CASSQGHYNEQFF
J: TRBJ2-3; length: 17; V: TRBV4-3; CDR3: CASSQGGQGTSTDTQYF
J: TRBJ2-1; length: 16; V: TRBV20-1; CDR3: CSARDGSRDTYNEQFF
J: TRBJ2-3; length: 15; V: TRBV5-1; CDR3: CASSPAGTTPDTQYF
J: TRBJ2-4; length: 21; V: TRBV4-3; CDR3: CASSQERTGGVYLLAKNIQYF
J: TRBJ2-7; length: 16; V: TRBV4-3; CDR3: CASSQALSEPFYEQYF
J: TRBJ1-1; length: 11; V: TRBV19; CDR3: CASSIYTEAFF
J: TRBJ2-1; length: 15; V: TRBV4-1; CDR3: CASSQAQGPYNERFF
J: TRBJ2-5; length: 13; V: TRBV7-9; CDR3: CASNQVGEETQYF
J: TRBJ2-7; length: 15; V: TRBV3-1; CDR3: CASSQDGSHSYEQYF
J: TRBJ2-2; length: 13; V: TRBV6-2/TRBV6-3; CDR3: CASQRVNTGELFF
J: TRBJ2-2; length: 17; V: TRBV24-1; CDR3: CATSDLSGPGVGGELFF
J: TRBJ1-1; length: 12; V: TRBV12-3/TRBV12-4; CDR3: CASSSGQRGAFF
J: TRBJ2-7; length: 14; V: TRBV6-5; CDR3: CASSYSRDSYEQYF
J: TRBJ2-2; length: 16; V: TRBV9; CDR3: CASSELAGGVTGELFF
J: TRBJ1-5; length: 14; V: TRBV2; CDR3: CASSDDGPRQPQHF
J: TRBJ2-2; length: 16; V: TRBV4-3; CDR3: CASSQDWARYTGELFF
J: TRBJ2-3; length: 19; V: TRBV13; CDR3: CASSFFVRRDKLNTDTQYF
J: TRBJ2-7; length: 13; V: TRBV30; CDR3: CAWSWGPQGEQYF
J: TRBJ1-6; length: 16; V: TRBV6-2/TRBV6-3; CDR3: CASRQLTDMWNSPLHF
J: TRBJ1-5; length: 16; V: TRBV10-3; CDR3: CAISPQGPYSNQPQHF
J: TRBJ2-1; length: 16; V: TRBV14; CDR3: CASSQGSGLPYNEQFF
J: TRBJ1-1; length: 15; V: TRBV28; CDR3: CASSFRSSLGTEAFF
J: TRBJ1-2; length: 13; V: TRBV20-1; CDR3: CSAGTQGLYGYTF
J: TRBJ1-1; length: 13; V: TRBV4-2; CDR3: CASSHPDSDQAFF
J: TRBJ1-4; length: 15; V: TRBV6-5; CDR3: CASSYRPGANEKLFF
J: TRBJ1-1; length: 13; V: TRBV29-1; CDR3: CSVVMGDYTEAFF
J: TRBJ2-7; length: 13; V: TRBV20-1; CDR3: CSARGSSSYEQYF
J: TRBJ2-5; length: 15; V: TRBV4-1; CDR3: CASSPLAGARETQYF
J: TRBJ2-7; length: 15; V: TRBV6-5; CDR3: CASSYSLGSSYEQYF
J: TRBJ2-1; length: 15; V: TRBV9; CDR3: CASSVEGASSYEQFF
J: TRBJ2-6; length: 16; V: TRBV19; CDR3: CASSIGSPLGANVLTF